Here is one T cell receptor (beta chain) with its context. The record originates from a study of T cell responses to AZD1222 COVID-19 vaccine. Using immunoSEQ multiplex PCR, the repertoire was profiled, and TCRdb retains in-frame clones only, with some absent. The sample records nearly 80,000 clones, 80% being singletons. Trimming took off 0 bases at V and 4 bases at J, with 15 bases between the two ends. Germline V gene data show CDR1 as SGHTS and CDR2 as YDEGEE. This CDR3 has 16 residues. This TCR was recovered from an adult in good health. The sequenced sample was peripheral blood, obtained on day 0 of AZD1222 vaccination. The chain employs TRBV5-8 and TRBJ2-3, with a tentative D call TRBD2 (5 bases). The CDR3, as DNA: TGTGCCAGCAGCTTGGGAGGAGGAATAATCGCAGATACGCAGTATTTT. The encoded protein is CASSLGGGIIADTQYF.